The TCR beta chain under discussion was sequenced for a study of beta chain features in type 1 diabetes. Per germline, CDR1 LNHNV and CDR2 YYDKDF (reference sequence). This CDR3 has 17 amino acids. The V and J ends lost 1 base and 0 bases respectively, with 12 bases between them. Donors contributed one heparinised blood draw apiece, averaging approximately 120 mL. What was sequenced were expressed TCRB transcripts, since all of the isolated RNA had been reverse transcribed. Profiling relied on immunoSEQ multiplex PCR, and the TCRdb table lists in-frame clones only, not all of them. The table records fewer than 900,000 clones, roughly 16% of them present only once.

The TCR sequence derives from a woman between 18 and 29 years old in good health. The sequenced sample consisted of naive CD4+ T cells from blood. V usage is TRBV15 and J usage is TRBJ2-2, with D perhaps TRBD2 (6 bases). CDR3 DNA: TGTGCCACCAGCAGAGGGGGACTCCTCGCGAACACCGGGGAGCTGTTTTTT. It specifies CATSRGGLLANTGELFF.